One and the same sample provided the 23 T cell receptor beta chains below, sequenced in a study of T cell responses to AZD1222 COVID-19 vaccine. Sequencing was performed with immunoSEQ multiplex PCR; in TCRdb, only in-frame clones are kept and a portion is missing. The repertoire holds around 100,000 clones, with almost 85% as singletons. Source: peripheral blood, taken on day 0 of AZD1222 vaccination. These receptors were obtained from an adult in good health.

This chain uses TRBV5-1 with TRBJ2-5; D uncertain. This CDR3 is 12 amino acids long. V lost 2 bases and J 5 bases, leaving 7 bases between the germline ends. Germline lookup yields CDR1 SGHRS and CDR2 YFSETQ. The CDR3 sequence: CASSFGTETQYF. Written as DNA, the CDR3 is TGCGCCAGCAGCTTCGGCACGGAGACCCAGTACTTC.

The J gene is TRBJ1-5, the V gene TRBV6-1, with 8 bases fitting TRBD1. The J segment lost 5 bases and the V segment lost 3 bases, leaving 3 bases of the junction unmatched. Germline V gene lookup returns CDR1 MNHNS and CDR2 SASEGT. There are 14 residues in the CDR3. CDR3 DNA: TGTGCCAGCAGTGAGTCAGGGGGCTATCAGCCCCAGCATTTT. Its protein product is CASSESGGYQPQHF.

The count of this clone is one. This rearrangement joins TRBV28 to TRBJ1-4, with D possibly being TRBD1 (6 bases). Deletions cut 2 bases from V and 2 bases from J, with 21 bases between. The CDR3 sequence is 19 residues long. Germline V CDR1 and CDR2: MDHEN, SYDVKM. Written as DNA, the CDR3 is TGTGCCAGCAGTTTAAAGGCGGTAGGGGGGTTGGGCACTAATGAAAAACTGTTTTTT. This codes for CASSLKAVGGLGTNEKLFF.

The J gene is TRBJ2-1, the V gene TRBV6-2 or TRBV6-3; D is perhaps TRBD2 (6 bases). V was pared by 2 bases and J by 13 bases, with 12 bases between. CDR1 is MNHEY and CDR2 is SVGEGT in the germline V gene. The length of the CDR3 is 12 residues. CDR3 amino acids: CASSYGGTKQFF. The CDR3 bases are TGTGCCAGCAGTTACGGCGGGACCAAACAGTTCTTC.

This chain joins TRBV4-3 and TRBJ1-4; D call uncertain. V lost 4 bases and J lost 3, with 12 bases in between. The CDR3 extends over 15 amino acids. The germline V gene encodes CDR1 LGHNA and CDR2 YSLEER. For the CDR3, the DNA is TGCGCCAGCAGCCTTCAAGGGCAGGCTAATGAAAAACTGTTTTTT. Its protein product is CASSLQGQANEKLFF.

The V gene is TRBV3-1 (or the pseudogene TRBV3-2), the J gene TRBJ1-1; D possibly corresponds to TRBD1 (5 bases). Per germline, CDR1 LGHDT and CDR2 YNNKEL (reference sequence). V lost 1 base to trimming and J lost 4 bases, with 13 bases between them. There are 15 residues in the CDR3. The CDR3: CASSQGRQGGTEAFF. The CDR3 nucleotides are TGTGCCAGCAGCCAAGGCCGGCAGGGTGGCACTGAAGCTTTCTTT.

The J gene is TRBJ1-3, the V gene TRBV5-1; unclear D gene. Germline CDR1 reads SGHRS; CDR2 reads YFSETQ. V was shortened by 7 bases and J by 1 base, with 15 bases between the two germline ends. The CDR3 runs 15 residues. The CDR3 nucleotides are TGCGCCAGCCCCTATGTCAGGCTTTCTGGAAACACCATATATTTT. As protein: CASPYVRLSGNTIYF.

The rearrangement links TRBV28 to TRBJ1-5, with unresolved D. Germline CDR1 is MDHEN and CDR2 is SYDVKM. The V end lost 5 bases, the J end lost 12 bases, and 11 bases lay between the germline ends. The CDR3 extends over 11 amino acids. Here the CDR3 reads CASSGSVYQHF. The CDR3 DNA reads as TGTGCCAGCAGTGGCAGTGTGTACCAGCATTTT.

The V call is TRBV12-3 or TRBV12-4, the J call TRBJ1-2; D ambiguous. The V and J ends lost 2 bases and 7 bases respectively, with 11 bases between them. This CDR3 contains 13 residues. The CDR3 nucleotides are TGTGCCAGCAGTTTATACGGGGAGGGTGGCTACACCTTC. This codes for CASSLYGEGGYTF.

The V and J genes are TRBV5-6 and TRBJ2-3, with D uncertain. Germline CDR1 is SGHDT and CDR2 is YYEEEE. Trimming pared 5 bases from V and 2 bases from J, leaving 12 bases between. This CDR3 contains 14 residues. The DNA for the CDR3 is TGTGCCAGCAGGTACACGGATTTCACAGATACGCAGTATTTT. It specifies CASRYTDFTDTQYF.

This chain joins TRBV30 and TRBJ1-2; D is perhaps TRBD1 (6 bases). Germline V gene sequence: CDR1 GTSNPN, CDR2 SVGIG (reference sequence). With 0 bases removed from V and 7 bases from J, the gap between germline ends came to 12 bases. CDR3 length equals 13 residues. The CDR3 region has the DNA TGTGCCTGGAGTGTACGTGGGGGCCTTGGCTACACCTTC. Its protein is CAWSVRGGLGYTF.

The J gene is TRBJ2-7, the V gene TRBV19, with no clear D. In germline, CDR1 is LNHDA, CDR2 SQIVND (reference sequence). V lost 9 bases and J 0 bases, leaving 21 bases between the germline ends. The length of the CDR3 is 16 residues. CDR3 nucleotide sequence: TGTGCCAGCCCACGCACGTTTAGGGCGAGCTCCTACGAGCAGTACGTC. Encoded protein: CASPRTFRASSYEQYV.

The gene calls are TRBV18 and TRBJ1-5; D is unresolved. The CDR3 is 13 amino acids. Deletions cut 5 bases from V and 7 bases from J, with 12 bases between. CDR1 and CDR2 (germline): KGHSH, LQKENI. The CDR3 coding sequence is TGTGCCAGCTCAAGCGGGGAGCGGCAGCCCCAGCATTTT. It yields the protein CASSSGERQPQHF.

J is TRBJ2-2 and V is TRBV5-1; perhaps TRBD1 as D (5 bases). This CDR3 has 15 amino acids. CDR1 is SGHRS, CDR2 YFSETQ, per germline. The V end lost 2 bases, the J end lost 4 bases, and 12 bases lay between the germline ends. This CDR3 is CASSFFQGGTGELFF. The CDR3 region has the DNA TGCGCCAGCAGCTTTTTTCAGGGTGGCACCGGGGAGCTGTTTTTT.

The genes are TRBV29-1 and TRBJ2-3; D may be TRBD2 (5 bases). Looked up from germline, CDR1 is SQVTM and CDR2 is ANQGSEA. Trimming took 6 bases from V and 6 from J, leaving 16 bases between them. The CDR3 covers 13 residues. The CDR3 loop is CSVQTTLEDTQYF. CDR3 bases: TGCAGCGTCCAAACAACACTAGAGGATACGCAGTATTTT.

The rearrangement uses TRBV9 and TRBJ1-2, with D perhaps TRBD1 (6 bases). This CDR3 has 15 amino acids. CDR1 SGDLS and CDR2 YYNGEE come from the germline V gene. Trimming pared 2 bases from V and 6 bases from J, leaving 17 bases between. CDR3 sequence reads: CASSVGGRPTDGYTF. The CDR3 coding sequence is TGTGCCAGCAGCGTGGGGGGGCGACCGACGGATGGCTACACCTTC.

The chain couples TRBV19 to TRBJ2-3; 10 bases map to TRBD2. CDR3 size: 17 residues. Germline-derived CDR1 and CDR2 are LNHDA and SQIVND (reference sequence). V lost 2 bases, J lost 2 bases, and 7 bases stayed unmatched. Written as DNA, the CDR3 is TGTGCCAGTAGTATAAGGGCTAGCGGGAGTCCCACAGATACGCAGTATTTT. Protein sequence: CASSIRASGSPTDTQYF. The full variable domain, with the rest looked up from reference TRBV19 and TRBJ2-3, is DGGITQSPKYLFRKEGQNVTLSCEQNLNHDAMYWYRQDPGQGLRLIYYSQIVNDFQKGDIAEGYSVSREKKESFPLTVTSAQKNPTAFYLCASSIRASGSPTDTQYFGPGTRLTVL.

In this sample, this clone turned up a few times. The chain carries TRBV5-5 and TRBJ2-1; 10 bases line up with TRBD2. Germline CDR1 is SGHKS and CDR2 is YYEKEE (reference sequence). The junction had 15 bases not matched to a gene; V was cut back by 3 bases and J by 0 bases. The CDR3 is made up of 20 amino acids. The CDR3 here is CASSSRRGGLAASSYNEQFF. Written as DNA, the CDR3 is TGTGCCAGCAGCTCCCGTCGGGGCGGACTAGCGGCGAGCTCCTACAATGAGCAGTTCTTC.

This rearrangement joins TRBV3-1 (or the pseudogene TRBV3-2) to TRBJ2-2; the match to TRBD2 covers 10 bases. This CDR3 spans 17 amino acids. J was trimmed by 0 bases and V by 4 bases; bases with no gene match: 5. Germline V lookup: CDR1 LGHDT, CDR2 YNNKEL (reference sequence). The CDR3 protein is CASSRPGLAPNTGELFF. For the CDR3, the DNA is TGTGCCAGCAGCCGACCGGGACTAGCGCCGAACACCGGGGAGCTGTTTTTT.

The chain uses TRBV7-8 and TRBJ1-2; D gene ambiguous. CDR3 length equals 12 residues. Trimming shortened V by 5 bases and J by 3 bases, and 7 bases separated the two germline ends. The germline V gene has CDR1 SGHVS and CDR2 FQNEAQ. This CDR3 reads CASSQRDYGYTF. The CDR3 DNA reads TGTGCCAGCAGCCAGCGGGACTATGGCTACACCTTC.

The chain combines TRBV9 with TRBJ1-6; 7 bases are a match to TRBD1. The trim removed 0 bases at V and 9 bases at J, leaving 6 bases unmatched. The CDR3 runs 15 residues. Germline values: CDR1 SGDLS, CDR2 YYNGEE. DNA of the CDR3: TGTGCCAGCAGCGTAGAGGGGGCTCGGGGTTCACCCCTCCACTTT. It encodes CASSVEGARGSPLHF.

The chain recombines TRBV6-2 or TRBV6-3 with TRBJ2-7; D gene uncertain. The CDR3 contains 14 residues. Germline V gene data show CDR1 as MNHEY and CDR2 as SVGEGT. V was clipped by 5 bases and J by 3 bases, with 14 bases between them. The CDR3 loop reads CASSPPYRRYEQYV. The CDR3 DNA reads TGTGCCAGCAGTCCCCCCTACCGTCGCTACGAGCAGTACGTC.

This chain uses TRBV5-1 with TRBJ2-2; TRBD2 matches at 7 bases. Trimming removed 0 bases from V and 7 bases from J; junction bases left unmatched: 12. There are 17 residues in the CDR3. In germline, CDR1 is SGHRS, CDR2 YFSETQ. CDR3 loop: CASSLGPAGFSNGELFF. Here the CDR3 DNA reads TGCGCCAGCAGCTTGGGGCCAGCGGGATTCAGTAACGGGGAGCTGTTTTTT.